This T cell receptor (beta chain) appears in the sequencing data of a study of neoadjuvant nivolumab and ipilimumab in lung cancer. Whole-study findings and limits: Only two of four nivolumab-treated tumors gained richness and clonality by surgery. TCR richness and clonality were higher in tumors than adjacent uninvolved lung.

Sequencing used immunoSEQ multiplex PCR; TCRdb keeps in-frame clones, though not all of them. The data show 4,500 to 5,000 clones, with over 60% seen just once and roughly 3.3% held by the top ten. The CDR3 is 15 amino acids. Germline CDR1 reads SGHDN; CDR2 reads FVKESK. The V gene end was trimmed by 4 bases and the J gene end by 4 bases; junction bases not matched to a gene: 7. Concerning this clone itself: Its antigen is not known.

The chain uses TRBV14 and TRBJ1-2; TRBD1 matches 9 bases. The sequence was obtained from an adult with non-small cell lung cancer. Some clones in this sample may be carry-over from other donors' samples. Source: normal lung tissue adjacent to the tumor, taken after neoadjuvant nivolumab, alone or with ipilimumab, at or shortly before surgery. CDR3 residues: CASSRTGGGIYGYTF. The CDR3 region has the DNA TGTGCCAGCAGCCGTACAGGGGGCGGGATCTATGGCTACACCTTC.